These T cell receptor beta chains were read from a single sample in a study of blood T cell repertoires in COVID-19. Repertoires were generated with immunoSEQ multiplex PCR, while TCRdb's copy carries only in-frame clones and drops some. In the table there are 380,000 or so clones, roughly 86% of which are singletons. The sequenced sample consisted of peripheral blood. These receptors were collected from a human donor with acute or convalescent COVID-19. The donor label of this sample is uncertain. CDR3s include the opening cysteine and the closing phenylalanine or tryptophan. A D gene is named only where the DNA matches it firmly. Size tells how often a clone was seen (once, few, many) or the class of an expanded clone, and some rows leave it out.

NA,NA,TRBV6-5,TRBJ1-1,TGTGCCAGCAAACCTACAGGTCGCGCTGAAGCTTTCTTT,CASKPTGRAEAFF
NA,NA,TRBV27,TRBJ2-7,TGTGCCAGCAGTCCCCTAGGTGGGAGATCGAGGGAGCAGTACTTC,CASSPLGGRSREQYF
NA,NA,TRBV30,TRBJ2-2,TGTGCCTGGAAGTGGCAGGGAAACACCGGGGAGCTGTTTTTT,CAWKWQGNTGELFF
once,NA,TRBV23-1,TRBJ1-6,TGCGCCAGCATCCAACGCGGGACGAAATTCTTTAATTCACCCCTCCACTTT,CASIQRGTKFFNSPLHF
NA,TRBD2,TRBV27,TRBJ2-7,TGTGCCAGCAGTGAAGGGACTAGCGGTTCCTACGAGCAGTACTTC,CASSEGTSGSYEQYF
NA,NA,TRBV5-4,TRBJ1-6,TGTGCCAGCAGCATGGGCGACTATAATTCACCCCTCCACTTT,CASSMGDYNSPLHF
NA,NA,TRBV4-2,TRBJ1-5,TGTGCCAGCAGCCAATCGGCCAGAGGGGGGGAGGGTCATCAGCCCCAGCATTTT,CASSQSARGGEGHQPQHF
once,NA,TRBV5-6,TRBJ2-2,TGTGCCAGCAGCTTGGGTTCTAGTCCTAACACCGGGGAGCTGTTTTTT,CASSLGSSPNTGELFF
NA,TRBD2,TRBV9,TRBJ2-1,TGTGCCAGCAGCGTAGCTCAGCTAGCGGGTATTAGCTCCTACAATGAGCAGTTCTTC,CASSVAQLAGISSYNEQFF
NA,TRBD2,TRBV27,TRBJ2-4,TGTGCCAGCAGTACCCGACTAGCGGGAGGAGGGAGGGGCATTCAGTACTTC,CASSTRLAGGGRGIQYF
few,NA,TRBV30,TRBJ1-2,TGTGCCTGGAGTTTCCACAGGGAGAATGGCTACACCTTC,CAWSFHRENGYTF
NA,NA,TRBV27,TRBJ1-3,TGTGCCAGCAGCAACACCCACTCTGGAAACACCATATATTTT,CASSNTHSGNTIYF
NA,TRBD1,TRBV3-1/TRBV3-2,TRBJ2-5,TGTGCCAGCAGCCAGCGTTGGACAGGGGACATAAGGGAGACCCAGTACTTC,CASSQRWTGDIRETQYF
NA,NA,TRBV7-9,TRBJ1-6,TGTGCCAGCAGCTTAGGAGGGAATAATTCACCCCTCCACTTT,CASSLGGNNSPLHF
NA,NA,TRBV3-1/TRBV3-2,TRBJ2-7,TGTGCCAGCAGCTCCCGGGACTGGGGTCACGAGCAGTACTTC,CASSSRDWGHEQYF
NA,NA,TRBV24-1,TRBJ1-1,TGTGCCACCAGTGCCCTAAATCTCACTGAAGCTTTCTTT,CATSALNLTEAFF
NA,NA,TRBV19,TRBJ2-1,TGTGCCAGTAGTATCGGAGTCGGGGTCGGCCATGAGCAGTTCTTC,CASSIGVGVGHEQFF
NA,NA,TRBV7-9,TRBJ1-1,TGTGCCAGCAGCTCCTTCGACAGGAGCTACACTGAAGCTTTCTTT,CASSSFDRSYTEAFF
few,NA,TRBV28,TRBJ1-1,TGTGCCAGCAGTTTTCGGGGGAGGGTCACTGAAGCTTTCTTT,CASSFRGRVTEAFF
NA,TRBD2,TRBV6-1,TRBJ2-7,TGTGCCAGCAGTGTCCGTCCCTCTACTAGCGGGAGCCCTTACGAGCAGTACTTC,CASSVRPSTSGSPYEQYF
NA,NA,TRBV10-3,TRBJ1-2,TGTGCCATCAGTGAGAGGGGCTATGGCTACACCTTC,CAISERGYGYTF
NA,NA,TRBV30,TRBJ1-6,TGTGCCTGGAGTGTAGTACAGGGACGTTCACCCCTCCACTTT,CAWSVVQGRSPLHF
NA,NA,TRBV14,TRBJ1-2,TGTGCCAGCAGCCACGTCAGAAACTATGGCTACACCTTC,CASSHVRNYGYTF
NA,NA,TRBV7-9,TRBJ2-7,TGTGCCAGCAGCTTCCCCGCGGCCACCTACGAGCAGTACTTC,CASSFPAATYEQYF
NA,TRBD1,TRBV5-1,TRBJ1-1,TGCGCCAGCAGCTCCGACAGGGGGAGGGTCACTGAAGCTTTCTTT,CASSSDRGRVTEAFF
NA,TRBD1,TRBV11-2,TRBJ2-1,TGTGCCAGCAGGAAACCGGGACAGGGTGTGGCTGAGCAGTTCTTC,CASRKPGQGVAEQFF
few,NA,TRBV18,TRBJ1-1,TGTGCCAGCTCACCCCAGGGGCCCAATGAAGCTTTCTTT,CASSPQGPNEAFF
NA,TRBD2,TRBV4-2,TRBJ2-4,TGTGCCAGCAGCCAAGAGAGAGCGGGAGGGCTTCTAGCCAAAAACATTCAGTACTTC,CASSQERAGGLLAKNIQYF
NA,NA,TRBV18,TRBJ1-1,TGTGCCAGCTCAGGACAGAACACTGAAGCTTTCTTT,CASSGQNTEAFF
NA,NA,TRBV3-1/TRBV3-2,TRBJ1-6,TGTGCCAGCAGCCAACTTGGCCCGGCTGAGGGTTCACCCCTCCACTTT,CASSQLGPAEGSPLHF
NA,NA,TRBV3-1/TRBV3-2,TRBJ1-1,TGTGCCAGCAGCCGCCGGGGGGGGAACACTGAAGCTTTCTTT,CASSRRGGNTEAFF
NA,NA,TRBV5-5,TRBJ2-7,TGTGCCAGCGCTTCGAGCCACAGGGAATACGAGCAGTACTTC,CASASSHREYEQYF
NA,NA,TRBV12-3/TRBV12-4,TRBJ1-1,TGTGCCAGCAACAGACAGAACACTGAAGCTTTCTTT,CASNRQNTEAFF
NA,TRBD1,TRBV4-1,TRBJ1-5,TGCGCCAGCGACAGGGGCATGGGCAATCAGCCCCAGCATTTT,CASDRGMGNQPQHF
NA,NA,TRBV4-1,TRBJ2-7,TGCGCCAGCAGCCAAGATCACACCCTGAGGGAGCAGTACTTC,CASSQDHTLREQYF
many,TRBD2,TRBV6-2/TRBV6-3,TRBJ2-1,TGTGCCAGCAGTTTGACCGGGAGGGCCGTTATCAATGAGCAGTTCTTC,CASSLTGRAVINEQFF
NA,TRBD2,TRBV5-1,TRBJ2-5,TGCGCCAGCAGCTTAGGGACTAGCAGACAAGAGACCCAGTACTTC,CASSLGTSRQETQYF
NA,NA,TRBV5-1,TRBJ2-5,TGCGCCAGCAGCCGATCTACTAGAGGCGAGACCCAGTACTTC,CASSRSTRGETQYF
NA,NA,TRBV28,TRBJ1-3,TGTGCCAGCAGTTCGGGGATCAGGGCGGGGGGAAACACCATATATTTT,CASSSGIRAGGNTIYF
NA,TRBD2,TRBV27,TRBJ2-1,TGTGCCAGCAGTTTAGGGACTAGCGGCAATGAGCAGTTCTTC,CASSLGTSGNEQFF